This entry describes one TCR beta chain. V was pared by 8 bases and J by 1 base, with 11 bases between. CDR1 is SGHDN, CDR2 FVKESK, per germline. CDR3 size: 13 residues. The source of the sample is a study of T cells in Graves' hyperthyroidism and ophthalmopathy. It was RNA transcripts that yielded the amplified TCR beta CDR3 regions. HTBI primers drove first-round RT-PCR of the TCR CDR3. TCRdb redid the calling of the multiplex PCR reads with MiXCR, one entry per CDR3 protein. The table has over 450,000 distinct CDR3 sequences, over 15% seen once. The sequence derives from a young woman with Graves' ophthalmopathy. Material for sequencing was blood. This sequence joins TRBV14 and TRBJ1-1; D unclear. CDR3 region: CASSQNPNTEAFF. The CDR3 region has the DNA TGTGCCAGCTCCCAGAATCCGAACACTGAAGCTTTCTTT.